The 32 T cell receptor beta chains reported below all come from one sample, sequenced in a study of T-cell reconstitution after alpha-beta-depleted transplantation in children. A TCRbeta library incorporating unique molecular identifiers was prepared. MiXCR, applied by TCRdb to the PCR reads, yields one record per CDR3 protein. The table lists around 100,000 distinct CDR3 sequences, around 7% of them singletons. The input for sequencing was PBMCs, taken before TCRalphabeta/CD19-depleted stem cell transplant. These TCRs come from a boy under 10 years old with acute lymphoblastic leukemia, due to receive a stem cell transplant.

This clonotype was recorded a few times. This rearrangement joins TRBV7-9 to TRBJ2-3, with 7 bases matching TRBD2. V trimming: 5 bases; J trimming: 9 bases; junction bases outside the gene matches: 5. This CDR3 contains 12 residues. From germline, CDR1 is SEHNR and CDR2 FQNEAQ (reference sequence). The CDR3 region has the DNA TGTGCCAGCAGCCCCGGGACTACAACGCAGTATTTT. This encodes CASSPGTTTQYF.

This clonotype was seen ten or more times. CDR3 sequence (DNA): TGCGCCAGCAGCTTGGCCGGGGTTTCCAATCAGCCCCAGCATTTT. Amino acid sequence: CASSLAGVSNQPQHF. The genes are TRBV5-1 and TRBJ1-5, with D unresolved. Germline CDR1 reads SGHRS; CDR2 reads YFSETQ. The CDR3 has 15 amino acids. Trimming stripped 0 bases from V and 3 bases from J, with 10 bases between.

As regards this clonotype: One junction end does not reproduce the germline sequence, and a read error may be involved. The V gene is TRBV25-1, the J gene TRBJ2-2; D may be TRBD2 (7 bases). Per germline, CDR1 MGHDK and CDR2 SYGVNS. This CDR3 is 12 amino acids long. In DNA form, the CDR3 reads TGTGCCACCCTAGGGGGGGCCGGGGAGCTGTCTTTT. Its protein product is CATLGGAGELSF.

The chain links TRBV12-3 or TRBV12-4 to TRBJ1-6, with 7 bases fitting TRBD1. The V segment lost 0 bases and the J segment 10 bases; nucleotides outside the gene matches: 3. The CDR3 runs to 14 residues. CDR3 nucleotides: TGTGCCAGCAGTTTAGCAGGGGGCAAATCACCCCTCCACTTT. Translating it yields CASSLAGGKSPLHF.

In this sample, this clonotype turned up a few times. This chain uses TRBV15 with TRBJ2-1, with D perhaps matching TRBD2 (6 bases). The CDR3 totals 16 residues. Trimming stripped 3 bases from V and 5 bases from J, with 17 bases between. Germline values: CDR1 LNHNV, CDR2 YYDKDF (reference sequence). The CDR3: CATSSLGGVWDNEQFF. As DNA, the CDR3 is TGTGCCACCAGCAGCCTCGGGGGAGTTTGGGACAATGAGCAGTTCTTC.

The V and J genes are TRBV5-1 and TRBJ2-7; no clear D. The length of the CDR3 is 12 residues. CDR1 SGHRS and CDR2 YFSETQ come from the germline V gene. V shed 0 bases and J shed 5 bases, with 6 bases lying between them. This CDR3 is CASSLEGHEQYF. The CDR3 nucleotides are TGCGCCAGCAGCTTGGAAGGCCACGAGCAGTACTTC.

In its sample, this clonotype was seen many times. The J gene is TRBJ2-1, the V gene TRBV5-1, with TRBD2 matching 8 bases. The CDR3 loop spans 17 amino acids. The junction had 5 bases not matched to a gene; V was cut back by 0 bases and J by 0 bases. CDR1 and CDR2 from the germline V gene are SGHRS and YFSETQ. The CDR3 region is CASSLGGGLSSYNEQFF. DNA of the CDR3: TGCGCCAGCAGCTTGGGCGGGGGGCTAAGCTCCTACAATGAGCAGTTCTTC.

This clonotype was detected ten times or more. This chain uses TRBV7-2 with TRBJ2-3; 7 nucleotides agree with TRBD2. With V trimmed by 7 bases and J by 2 bases, 12 bases remained unmatched. The CDR3 length is 16 residues. Germline assignment: CDR1 SGHTA and CDR2 FQGNSA. The CDR3 protein is CASTGAGTFFTDTQYF. CDR3 DNA sequence: TGTGCCAGCACCGGAGCGGGGACCTTTTTCACAGATACGCAGTATTTT.

There are a few counts of this clonotype. The chain employs TRBV3-1 and TRBJ1-4; D gene ambiguous. Trimming took off 3 bases at V and 7 bases at J, with 6 bases between the two ends. The CDR3 has 12 amino acids. CDR1 LGHDT and CDR2 YNNKEL come from the germline V gene (reference sequence). The CDR3 nucleotides read TGTGCCAGCAGCCAGATTTCTGAAAAACTGTTTTTT. Protein sequence: CASSQISEKLFF.

This clonotype has ten or more counts. The chain links TRBV5-1 to TRBJ2-2; D might be TRBD1 (6 bases). V was cut by 0 bases and J by 11 bases, with 11 bases left in between. The CDR3 spans 13 residues. Germline V lookup: CDR1 SGHRS, CDR2 YFSETQ. CDR3 in amino acids: CASSLAQGRELFF. The CDR3 nucleotides read TGCGCCAGCAGCTTGGCCCAGGGGCGAGAGCTGTTTTTT.

This clonotype was seen repeatedly, ten times or more. This sequence joins TRBV6-4 and TRBJ2-2; 8 bases line up with TRBD2. The CDR3 loop spans 14 amino acids. CDR1 and CDR2 from the germline V gene are MRHNA and SNTAGT. The trim removed 7 bases at V and 3 bases at J, leaving 4 bases unmatched. Written as DNA, the CDR3 is TGTGCCAGCAAGCTAGCGGGCGACACCGGGGAGCTGTTTTTT. It yields the protein CASKLAGDTGELFF.

Ten or more counts support this clonotype. The CDR3 bases are TGCAGTGCTAGTAGCGGGCGGCAGGGGGGATCGCAGTTCTTC. This gives the protein CSASSGRQGGSQFF. This chain links TRBV20-1 with TRBJ2-1; D is perhaps TRBD1 or TRBD2 (7 bases each). V was clipped by 3 bases and J by 12 bases, with 21 bases between them. Per the germline V gene, CDR1 is DFQATT and CDR2 is SNEGSKA (reference sequence). The CDR3 has 14 residues.

This clonotype was picked up a small number of times. The chain carries TRBV5-1 and TRBJ1-2; D gene uncertain. Trimming removed 3 bases from V and 3 bases from J, with 12 bases in between. The CDR3 is made up of 14 amino acids. Per germline, CDR1 SGHRS and CDR2 YFSETQ. The CDR3 loop reads CASSSGDAYYGYTF. As DNA, the CDR3 is TGCGCCAGCAGCTCGGGAGACGCTTACTATGGCTACACCTTC. The full variable domain, in which reference TRBV5-1 and TRBJ1-2 provide the parts outside the CDR3, is KAGVTQTPRYLIKTRGQQVTLSCSPISGHRSVSWYQQTPGQGLQFLFEYFSETQRNKGNFPGRFSGRQFSNSRSEMNVSTLELGDSALYLCASSSGDAYYGYTFGSGTRLTVV.

In its sample, this clonotype was seen many times. The chain carries TRBV29-1 and TRBJ1-1; D remains unclear. The ends were cut back, 7 bases at V and 1 base at J, with 19 bases in the middle. The CDR3 runs to 15 residues. Germline V gene data show CDR1 as SQVTM and CDR2 as ANQGSEA. The CDR3 nucleotides are TGCAGCGCCCAACCACCACACGAAACGAACACTGAAGCTTTCTTT. Translating gives CSAQPPHETNTEAFF.

This clonotype was found a few times. The chain uses TRBV20-1 and TRBJ2-1; D possibly corresponds to TRBD1 (9 bases). V gave up 3 bases and J gave up 7 bases, with 28 bases separating them. Germline V CDR1 and CDR2: DFQATT, SNEGSKA (reference sequence). The CDR3 covers 18 residues. The CDR3 sequence: CSARDRGLRGAYLNEQFF. In DNA form, the CDR3 reads TGCAGTGCTAGGGACAGGGGTTTGCGGGGGGCATATTTAAATGAGCAGTTCTTC.

This clonotype showed up many times. The chain couples TRBV12-3 or TRBV12-4 to TRBJ2-3; 9 nucleotides align to TRBD1. This CDR3 is built from 16 residues. J lost 4 bases, V lost 6 bases, and 11 bases had no gene match. Here the CDR3 DNA reads TGTGCCAGCAGCACCGGACAGGGGTCTAGGCCAGATACGCAGTATTTT. This codes for CASSTGQGSRPDTQYF.

In this sample, this clonotype turned up a few times. The rearrangement uses TRBV4-3 and TRBJ2-4, with D perhaps given as TRBD1 or TRBD2 (6 bases each). The germline V gene encodes CDR1 LGHNA and CDR2 YSLEER. Trimming pared 0 bases from V and 3 bases from J, leaving 12 bases between. CDR3 length: 16 residues. The CDR3, as DNA: TGCGCCAGCAGCCAAGATCTGGGGGGCGTCAAAAACATTCAGTACTTC. Protein product: CASSQDLGGVKNIQYF.

This clonotype came up many times. The rearrangement links TRBV5-1 to TRBJ2-3; D may match TRBD1 or TRBD2 (5 bases each). The CDR3 is 16 residues long. Germline loops: CDR1 SGHRS, CDR2 YFSETQ. Trimming stripped 0 bases from V and 0 bases from J, with 11 bases between. The CDR3 spells CASSLGGRTSTDTQYF. Here the CDR3 DNA reads TGCGCCAGCAGCTTGGGGGGACGGACTAGCACAGATACGCAGTATTTT.

This clonotype was counted between two and nine times. This sequence joins TRBV19 and TRBJ1-2, with a tentative D call TRBD1 (5 bases). CDR1 is LNHDA, CDR2 SQIVND, per germline (reference sequence). The length of the CDR3 is 13 residues. V was clipped by 10 bases and J by 2 bases, with 14 bases between them. The DNA of the CDR3 is TGTGCCACCTCGACAGTTTCGAACTATGGCTACACCTTC. Translating gives CATSTVSNYGYTF.

In its sample, this clonotype was seen a few times. The chain carries TRBV20-1 and TRBJ2-7, with D uncertain. The CDR3 runs to 13 residues. Germline V CDR1 and CDR2: DFQATT, SNEGSKA (reference sequence). The V and J ends lost 4 bases and 0 bases respectively, with 10 bases between them. CDR3 residues: CSAMNTDSYEQYF. The CDR3 DNA reads as TGCAGTGCTATGAACACAGACTCCTACGAGCAGTACTTC.

This clonotype was detected ten times or more. This rearrangement joins TRBV28 to TRBJ2-5, with a weak D call TRBD2 (6 bases). The CDR3 spans 11 residues. Per the germline V gene, CDR1 is MDHEN and CDR2 is SYDVKM. Trimming left V 6 bases short and J 7 bases short, with 9 bases between. The CDR3 region has the DNA TGTGCCAGCAGGGGGGGAGGGACCCAGTACTTC. Its translation is CASRGGGTQYF.

The chain recombines TRBV4-1 with TRBJ1-2; TRBD1 matches 8 bases. This CDR3 spans 14 amino acids. Germline values: CDR1 MGHRA, CDR2 YSYEKL. V trimming: 2 bases; J trimming: 7 bases; junction bases outside the gene matches: 6. Written as DNA, the CDR3 is TGCGCCAGCAGCCAACCAGGACAGGGTGGTGGCTACACCTTC. It codes for CASSQPGQGGGYTF.

This clonotype was picked up many times. The rearrangement links TRBV7-8 to TRBJ2-7; D is possibly TRBD2 (6 bases). This CDR3 has 16 amino acids. The V gene's germline CDR1 is SGHVS and CDR2 FQNEAQ. V lost 4 bases, J lost 5 bases, and 21 bases lay in between. For the CDR3, the DNA is TGTGCCAGCAGCTCCATAGGGGCCGGAGGGTCCCACGAGCAGTACTTC. It codes for CASSSIGAGGSHEQYF.

This clonotype was counted once. V gene TRBV4-2 combines with J gene TRBJ2-5; 8 positions agree with TRBD2. This CDR3 has 16 residues. V shed 0 bases, J shed 3 bases, and the junction held 6 bases outside the gene matches. In germline, CDR1 is LGHNA, CDR2 YNFKEQ. CDR3 amino acids: CASSQDWGAGEETQYF. CDR3 sequence (DNA): TGTGCCAGCAGCCAAGATTGGGGAGCGGGGGAAGAGACCCAGTACTTC.

This clonotype was counted ten times or more. The V and J genes are TRBV5-1 and TRBJ1-1; TRBD1 might be the D (5 bases). The CDR3 consists of 14 residues. The V gene's germline CDR1 is SGHRS and CDR2 YFSETQ. V was pared by 4 bases and J by 6 bases, with 16 bases between. The CDR3 loop is CASSPIQGGAEAFF. The CDR3 DNA reads as TGCGCCAGCAGCCCAATTCAGGGAGGGGCTGAAGCTTTCTTT.

The chain uses TRBV4-2 and TRBJ1-5, with TRBD1 matching over 9 bases. Germline lookup yields CDR1 LGHNA and CDR2 YNFKEQ. The CDR3 extends over 14 amino acids. Trimming took 8 bases from V and 4 from J; bases not matched to a gene: 6. CDR3 region: CASRDGTGNQPQHF. The CDR3 DNA is TGTGCCAGCCGGGACGGGACAGGGAATCAGCCCCAGCATTTT.

This clonotype was seen repeatedly, ten times or more. CDR3 amino acids: CASSSLPGTTYSNQPQHF. CDR3 nucleotides: TGTGCCAGCAGCTCACTTCCCGGGACCACATATAGCAATCAGCCCCAGCATTTT. This chain uses TRBV5-5 with TRBJ1-5, with a tentative D call TRBD1 (5 bases). Germline loops: CDR1 SGHKS, CDR2 YYEKEE (reference sequence). The CDR3 runs to 18 residues. Trimming left V 3 bases short and J 0 bases short, with 19 bases between.

The chain links TRBV20-1 to TRBJ1-5; possibly TRBD1 for D (5 bases). V shed 1 base and J shed 2 bases, with 12 bases lying between them. Germline CDR1 reads DFQATT; CDR2 reads SNEGSKA (reference sequence). The CDR3 spans 15 residues. The CDR3 region is CSARVRANGNQPQHF. CDR3 DNA sequence: TGCAGTGCTAGAGTCAGGGCCAATGGCAATCAGCCCCAGCATTTT.

This clonotype came up a few times. The chain is built from TRBV4-1 and TRBJ1-1, with TRBD1 identical over 7 bases. This CDR3 has 16 residues. Unmatched junction bases numbered 6, after V lost 1 base and J lost 1 base. Germline lookup yields CDR1 MGHRA and CDR2 YSYEKL. The CDR3 spells CASSQATGAGNTEAFF. The CDR3 coding sequence is TGCGCCAGCAGCCAAGCAACAGGGGCGGGGAACACTGAAGCTTTCTTT.

This clonotype showed up many times. CDR3 in amino acids: CASSLTGRLDTEAFF. CDR3 in DNA: TGCGCCAGCAGCTTGACAGGGAGGCTGGACACTGAAGCTTTCTTT. The chain is built from TRBV5-1 and TRBJ1-1, with TRBD1 as a possible D gene (6 bases). CDR3 length: 15 amino acids. Trimming took off 1 base at V and 3 bases at J, with 13 bases between the two ends. Germline loops: CDR1 SGHRS, CDR2 YFSETQ.

This clonotype has just a few counts. V and J are TRBV7-2 and TRBJ1-5; D unclear. Germline CDR1 SGHTA, CDR2 FQGNSA. This CDR3 is built from 14 residues. V dropped 4 bases and J dropped 2 bases, with 9 bases sitting between them. CDR3 region: CASSSRFGNQPQHF. CDR3 sequence (DNA): TGTGCCAGCAGCTCCCGCTTTGGCAATCAGCCCCAGCATTTT.

This chain connects TRBV20-1 to TRBJ2-5, with D perhaps TRBD1 (8 bases). The germline V and J ends were trimmed by 6 bases and 5 bases, with 19 bases remaining between them. Germline V gives CDR1 DFQATT, CDR2 SNEGSKA (reference sequence). This CDR3 contains 14 residues. CDR3: CSARTGRGMETQYF. CDR3 bases: TGCAGTGCACGGACAGGGAGGGGAATGGAGACCCAGTACTTC.